Here is one T cell receptor beta chain with its context. As processed by the authors: From reference gene primer amplification, estimates of nucleated cell counts were derived. Measured with immunoSEQ multiplex PCR; TCRdb has only the in-frame clones, and not every one. V and J calls plus clone size are reproduced from that table; the DNA served to infer D and trimming. The sample has some 180,000 clones; 84% are singletons. With 7 bases clipped from V and 2 bases from J, the junction kept 3 bases outside the gene matches. This CDR3 is built from 13 residues. The germline CDR1 and CDR2 sequences are SNHLY and FYNNEI. This specimen belongs to a study of blood T cell repertoires in COVID-19.

The chain couples TRBV2 to TRBJ2-7, with 9 bases aligning to TRBD2. The sequencing sample was made of peripheral blood. This TCR came from a human donor in a cohort sampled during active COVID-19. The CDR3 nucleotides are TGTGCCAGCACTAGCGGGACCACCTACGAGCAGTACTTC. The encoded protein is CASTSGTTYEQYF.